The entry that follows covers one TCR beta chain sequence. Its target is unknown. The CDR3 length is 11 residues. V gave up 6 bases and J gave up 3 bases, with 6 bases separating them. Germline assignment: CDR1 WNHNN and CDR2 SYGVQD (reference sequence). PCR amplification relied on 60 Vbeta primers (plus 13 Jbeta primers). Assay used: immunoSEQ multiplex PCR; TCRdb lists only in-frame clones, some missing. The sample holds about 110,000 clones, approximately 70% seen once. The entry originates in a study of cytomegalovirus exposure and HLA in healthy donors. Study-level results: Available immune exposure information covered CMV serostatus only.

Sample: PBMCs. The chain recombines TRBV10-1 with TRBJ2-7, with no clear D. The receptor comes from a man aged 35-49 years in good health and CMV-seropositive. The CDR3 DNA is TGCGCCAGCAGCCTACACTACGAGCAGTACGTC. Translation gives CASSLHYEQYV.